Listed below are T cell receptor beta chains from one sample, sequenced in a study of regulatory T cells in long-lasting Graves disease. TCRdb reprocessed the multiplex PCR reads via MiXCR and lists one record per CDR3 protein. The sample has some 450,000 distinct CDR3 sequences, 20% to 30% seen once; the top ten hold approximately 28%. Sequencing was performed on peripheral blood mononuclear cells (PBMCs), taken when the disease was refractory, from a patient treated with antithyroid drugs. The receptors shown here come from a female donor with Graves disease. Each CDR3 is given with its conserved first and last residue.

TRBJ1-6,TRBV20-1,CSARDLSPGSSYNSPLHF
TRBJ2-2,TRBV6-5,CASSYSRLAGVTGELFF
TRBJ2-7,TRBV7-9,CASSPRGGTNSYEQYF
TRBJ2-7,TRBV20-1,CSASSANLYEQYF
TRBJ1-1,TRBV19,CASNLFGGYTEAFF
TRBJ1-4,TRBV14,CASSQQGFVNEKLFF
TRBJ2-1,TRBV20-1,CSAKFPDRNEQFF
TRBJ1-2,TRBV6-5,CASSYSTRGGYTF
TRBJ1-1,TRBV20-1,CSAREIVSTEAFF
TRBJ1-5,TRBV5-5,CASSQTGEPGQPQHF
TRBJ2-2,TRBV9,CASSVLAELGTGELFF
TRBJ1-6,TRBV3-1,CASSQDRITLHF
TRBJ1-2,TRBV29-1,CSVEDFWGTEANYGYTF
TRBJ1-1,TRBV6-2/TRBV6-3,CASSDHSLGRGVGTEAFF
TRBJ2-5,TRBV7-9,CASSPRHGYQETQYF
TRBJ2-2,TRBV12-3/TRBV12-4,CASSLRSAGGGGELFF
TRBJ1-6,TRBV7-8,CASSRPTQNSPLHF
TRBJ2-5,TRBV12-3/TRBV12-4,CASSSGAGETQYF
TRBJ2-7,TRBV7-2,CASSLNRDNSYEQYF
TRBJ2-7,TRBV2,CASSEQPYEQYF
TRBJ2-1,TRBV6-2/TRBV6-3,CASSYYDRGGNEQFF
TRBJ2-7,TRBV10-3,CASKKAASPGHYEQYF
TRBJ1-1,TRBV25-1,CASSALQGNTEAFF
TRBJ2-5,TRBV5-1,CASSKDRVEETQYF
TRBJ2-7,TRBV20-1,CSARDLRAGPYEQYF
TRBJ1-2,TRBV20-1,CSARDLWGGYTF
TRBJ1-1,TRBV18,CASSPIRMNTEAFF
TRBJ2-7,TRBV28,CASTFRDSYEQYF
TRBJ2-3,TRBV11-2,CASSLDGGNTQYF
TRBJ2-5,TRBV6-1,CASINADGAAKETQYF
TRBJ2-5,TRBV2,CASSAVAGATETQYF
TRBJ2-5,TRBV29-1,CSVAGTGYQETQYF
TRBJ2-7,TRBV29-1,CSVRDGLIPYEQYF
TRBJ2-5,TRBV7-9,CASSLLRYPGTSGWEETQYF
TRBJ2-7,TRBV5-1,CASSLQETPYYEQYF
TRBJ2-2,TRBV5-1,CASSLDYRNTGELFF
TRBJ1-4,TRBV2,CASDRGFEKLFF
TRBJ2-2,TRBV27,CASSLSWPAGGETGELFF
TRBJ2-7,TRBV15,CATSSPNGVPYEQYF
TRBJ2-1,TRBV2,CASSSGTGAGDLQFF
TRBJ2-5,TRBV28,CASSSTGLKTQYF
TRBJ2-5,TRBV11-1,CASTSRRGRETQYF
TRBJ2-7,TRBV10-3,CAIRPVGRDYEQYF
TRBJ2-7,TRBV7-9,CASSLRPGQGDPYEQYF
TRBJ2-5,TRBV4-3,CASSQDRDRTETQYF
TRBJ1-4,TRBV6-1,CASSQVVANEKLFF
TRBJ2-5,TRBV6-5,CASSYARGAETQYF
TRBJ1-4,TRBV3-1,CASSQGTSTNEKLFF